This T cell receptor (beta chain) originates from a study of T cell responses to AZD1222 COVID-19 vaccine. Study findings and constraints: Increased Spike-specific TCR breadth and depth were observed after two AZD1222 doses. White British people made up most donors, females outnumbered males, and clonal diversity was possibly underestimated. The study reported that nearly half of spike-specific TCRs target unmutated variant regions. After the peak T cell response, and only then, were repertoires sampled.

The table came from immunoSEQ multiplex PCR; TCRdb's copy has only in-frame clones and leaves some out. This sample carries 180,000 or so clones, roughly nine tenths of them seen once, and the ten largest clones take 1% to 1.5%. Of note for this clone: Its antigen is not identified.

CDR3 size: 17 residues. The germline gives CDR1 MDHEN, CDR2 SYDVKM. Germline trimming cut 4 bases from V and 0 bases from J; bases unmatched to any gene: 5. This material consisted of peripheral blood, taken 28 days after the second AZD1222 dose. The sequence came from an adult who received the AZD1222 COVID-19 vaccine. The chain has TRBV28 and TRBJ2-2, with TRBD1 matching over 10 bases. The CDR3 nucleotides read TGTGCCAGCAGTTACCCGGGACAGGGGACGAACACCGGGGAGCTGTTTTTT. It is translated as CASSYPGQGTNTGELFF.